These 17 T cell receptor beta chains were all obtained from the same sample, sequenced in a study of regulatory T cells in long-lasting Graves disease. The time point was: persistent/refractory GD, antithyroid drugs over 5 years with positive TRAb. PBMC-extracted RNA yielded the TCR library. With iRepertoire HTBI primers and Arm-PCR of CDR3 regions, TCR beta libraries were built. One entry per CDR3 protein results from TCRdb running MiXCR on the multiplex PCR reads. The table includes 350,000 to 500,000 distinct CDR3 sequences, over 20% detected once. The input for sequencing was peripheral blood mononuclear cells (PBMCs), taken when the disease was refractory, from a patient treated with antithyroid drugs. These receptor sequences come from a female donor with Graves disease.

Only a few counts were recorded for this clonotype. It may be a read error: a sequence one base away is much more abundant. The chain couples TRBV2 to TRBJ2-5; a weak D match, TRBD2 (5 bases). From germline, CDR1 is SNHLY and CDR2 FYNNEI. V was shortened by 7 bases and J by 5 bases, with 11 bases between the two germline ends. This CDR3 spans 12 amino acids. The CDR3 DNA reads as TGTGCCAGCACCGCGAGGGTGGAGACCCAGTACTTC. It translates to CASTARVETQYF.

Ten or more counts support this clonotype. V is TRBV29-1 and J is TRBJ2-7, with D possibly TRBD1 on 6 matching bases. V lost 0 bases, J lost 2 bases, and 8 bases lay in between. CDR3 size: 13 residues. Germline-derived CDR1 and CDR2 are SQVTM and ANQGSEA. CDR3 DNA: TGCAGCGTTGAAGACCCAGGGGCCTACGAGCAGTACTTC. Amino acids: CSVEDPGAYEQYF.

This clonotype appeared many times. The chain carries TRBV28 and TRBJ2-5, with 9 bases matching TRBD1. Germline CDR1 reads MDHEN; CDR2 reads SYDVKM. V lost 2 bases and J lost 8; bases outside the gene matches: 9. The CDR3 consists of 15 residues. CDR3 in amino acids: CASSLRGDRVVTQYF. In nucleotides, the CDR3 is TGTGCCAGCAGTTTAAGGGGGGACAGGGTAGTTACCCAGTACTTC. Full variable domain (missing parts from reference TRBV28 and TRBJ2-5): DVKVTQSSRYLVKRTGEKVFLECVQDMDHENMFWYRQDPGLGLRLIYFSYDVKMKEKGDIPEGYSVSREKKERFSLILESASTNQTSMYLCASSLRGDRVVTQYFGPGTRLLVL.

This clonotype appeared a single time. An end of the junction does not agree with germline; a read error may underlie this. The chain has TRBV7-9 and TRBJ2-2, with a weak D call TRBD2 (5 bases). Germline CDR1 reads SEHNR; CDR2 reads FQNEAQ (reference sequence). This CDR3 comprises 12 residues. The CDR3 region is CASSLAAGELSF. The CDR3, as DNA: TGTGCCAGCAGCTTAGCGGCCGGGGAGCTGTCTTTT.

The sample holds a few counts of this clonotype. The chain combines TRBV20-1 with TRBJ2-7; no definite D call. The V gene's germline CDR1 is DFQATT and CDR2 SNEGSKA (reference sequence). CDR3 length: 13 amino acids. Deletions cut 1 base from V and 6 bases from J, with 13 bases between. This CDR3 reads CSARVGGVGEQYF. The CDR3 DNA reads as TGCAGTGCTAGAGTGGGTGGGGTTGGCGAGCAGTACTTC.

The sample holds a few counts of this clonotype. CDR3 bases: TGCAGTGCTATCCCCCCGGGGCCGAATCAGCCCCAGCATTTT. Protein sequence: CSAIPPGPNQPQHF. The chain is built from TRBV20-1 and TRBJ1-5; D perhaps matches TRBD1 (5 bases). V lost 4 bases and J lost 4, with 14 bases in between. The CDR3 is 14 residues long. Germline CDR1 reads DFQATT; CDR2 reads SNEGSKA (reference sequence).

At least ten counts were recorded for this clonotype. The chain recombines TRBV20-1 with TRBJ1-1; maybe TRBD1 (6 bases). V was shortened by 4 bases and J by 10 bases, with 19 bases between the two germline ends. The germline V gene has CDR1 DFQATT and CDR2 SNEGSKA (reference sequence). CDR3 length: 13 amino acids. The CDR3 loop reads CSAKQGMPPRAFF. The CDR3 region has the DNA TGCAGTGCTAAACAGGGAATGCCCCCGAGAGCTTTCTTT.

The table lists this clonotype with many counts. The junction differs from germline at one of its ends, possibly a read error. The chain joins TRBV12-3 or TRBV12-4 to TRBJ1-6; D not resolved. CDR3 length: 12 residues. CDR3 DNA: TGTGCCAGCAGCTTAGAGAATTCACCCCTCCACTTT. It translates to CASSLENSPLHF.

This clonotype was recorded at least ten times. The CDR3 sequence: CASSPRRQGGTEAFF. Here the CDR3 DNA reads TGTGCCAGCAGTCCCCGGCGACAGGGGGGGACTGAAGCTTTCTTT. The V and J genes are TRBV27 and TRBJ1-1; 9 nucleotides line up with TRBD1. CDR3 size: 15 residues. Germline V lookup: CDR1 MNHEY, CDR2 SMNVEV (reference sequence). V was pared by 5 bases and J by 5 bases, with 9 bases of the junction left unmatched.

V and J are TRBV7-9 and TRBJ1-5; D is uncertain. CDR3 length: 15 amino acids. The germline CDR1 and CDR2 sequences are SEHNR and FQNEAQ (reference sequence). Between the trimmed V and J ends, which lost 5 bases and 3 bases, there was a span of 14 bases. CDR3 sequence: CASSRDTDHNQPQHF. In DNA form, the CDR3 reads TGTGCCAGCAGCCGAGACACCGACCACAATCAGCCCCAGCATTTT.

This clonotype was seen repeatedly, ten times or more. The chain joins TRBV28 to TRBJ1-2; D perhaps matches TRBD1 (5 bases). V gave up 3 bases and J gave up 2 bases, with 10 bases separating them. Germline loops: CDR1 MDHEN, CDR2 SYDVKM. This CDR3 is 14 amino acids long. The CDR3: CASSLSGPNYGYTF. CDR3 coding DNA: TGTGCCAGCAGTTTGTCAGGGCCCAACTATGGCTACACCTTC.

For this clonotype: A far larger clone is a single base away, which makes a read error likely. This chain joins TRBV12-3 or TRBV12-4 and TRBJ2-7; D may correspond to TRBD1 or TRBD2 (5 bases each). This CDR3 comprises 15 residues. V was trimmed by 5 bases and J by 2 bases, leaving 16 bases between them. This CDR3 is CASSAAGTETYEQYF. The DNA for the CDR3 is TGTGCCAGCAGTGCAGCCGGGACGGAGACCTACGAGCAGTACTTC.

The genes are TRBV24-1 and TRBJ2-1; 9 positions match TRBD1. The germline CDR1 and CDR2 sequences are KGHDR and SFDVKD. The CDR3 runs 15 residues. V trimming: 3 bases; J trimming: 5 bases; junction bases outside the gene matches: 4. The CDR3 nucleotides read TGTGCCACCAGTGATCGAGGGACAGGGAACAATGAGCAGTTCTTC. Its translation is CATSDRGTGNNEQFF.

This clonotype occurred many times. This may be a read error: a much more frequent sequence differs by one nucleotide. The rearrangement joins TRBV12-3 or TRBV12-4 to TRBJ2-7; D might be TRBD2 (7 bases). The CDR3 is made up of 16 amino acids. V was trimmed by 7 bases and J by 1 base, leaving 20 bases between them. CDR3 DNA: TGTGCCAGCAATTCGAAGAGGGGGGGAAAGTCCTACGAGCAGTACTTC. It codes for CASNSKRGGKSYEQYF.

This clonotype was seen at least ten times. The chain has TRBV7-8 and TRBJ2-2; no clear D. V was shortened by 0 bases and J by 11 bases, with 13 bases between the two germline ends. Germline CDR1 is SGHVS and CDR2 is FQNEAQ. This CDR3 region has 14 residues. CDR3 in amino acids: CASSLAGIPLELFF. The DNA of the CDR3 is TGTGCCAGCAGCTTAGCAGGGATACCTTTAGAGCTGTTTTTT.

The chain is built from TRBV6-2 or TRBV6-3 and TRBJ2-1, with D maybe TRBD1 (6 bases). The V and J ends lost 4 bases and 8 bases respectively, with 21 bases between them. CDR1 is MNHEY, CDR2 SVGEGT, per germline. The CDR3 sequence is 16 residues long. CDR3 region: CASSSRQVGPFDEQFF. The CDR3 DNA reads TGTGCCAGCAGTTCCCGACAGGTGGGCCCCTTTGATGAGCAGTTCTTC.

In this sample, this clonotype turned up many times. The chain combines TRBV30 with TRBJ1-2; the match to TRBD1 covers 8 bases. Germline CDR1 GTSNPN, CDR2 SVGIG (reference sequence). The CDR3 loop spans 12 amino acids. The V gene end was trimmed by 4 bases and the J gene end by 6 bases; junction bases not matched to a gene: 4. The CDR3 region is CAWNGQGDGYTF. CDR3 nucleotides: TGTGCCTGGAACGGACAGGGAGATGGCTACACCTTC.